This T cell receptor beta chain was documented in a study of T cell clonotyping in hematopoietic cell transplantation. Using immunoSEQ multiplex PCR, the repertoire was profiled, and TCRdb retains in-frame clones only, with some absent. Seen here are 35,000 to 45,000 clones, 90% to 95% observed once, and the top ten hold approximately 0.85%. The sample consisted of peripheral blood mononuclear cells. This TCR was sampled from a woman aged 45-60 years in good health. Some clones in this sample may be carry-over from other donors' samples.

Here the CDR3 reads CASSVGGGDFLAKNIQYF. The DNA of the CDR3 is TGTGCCAGCAGCGTGGGCGGGGGGGACTTCCTAGCCAAAAACATTCAGTACTTC. The chain uses TRBV7-9 and TRBJ2-4, with 9 nucleotides matching TRBD2. Unmatched junction bases numbered 11, after V lost 5 bases and J lost 0 bases. The CDR3 loop spans 18 amino acids. Germline V gene data show CDR1 as SEHNR and CDR2 as FQNEAQ (reference sequence).